This TCR beta chain came from a study of blood T cell repertoires in COVID-19. In the original analysis: By means of reference gene primer amplification, nucleated cell counts were estimated. Only in-frame clones appear in the TCRdb table, and some are missing; sequencing was by immunoSEQ multiplex PCR. The D gene and trimming were derived from the DNA, and the V and J assignments and clone size from that table. In the table there are approximately 150,000 clones, roughly 80% of which are singletons. V was pared by 3 bases and J by 0 bases, with 15 bases between. The germline V gene encodes CDR1 SNHLY and CDR2 FYNNEI. This CDR3 is built from 18 residues.

The sequenced material came from peripheral blood. The clonotype originates from a human donor in a cohort sampled during active COVID-19. The chain carries TRBV2 and TRBJ1-6; perhaps TRBD1 as D (6 bases). CDR3 sequence: CASSETGGAISYNSPLHF. The CDR3 nucleotides are TGTGCCAGCAGTGAGACGGGGGGGGCGATCTCCTATAATTCACCCCTCCACTTT.